This T cell receptor (beta chain) was profiled in a study of early T cells in non-severe SARS-CoV-2 infection. Study at large: Sequencing was performed on bulk RNA from unsorted whole blood, leaving chains unpaired.

This clonotype was seen more than once but under ten times. Its antigen is not known. Individual cDNA molecules each received unique molecular identifiers attached to them. TCRdb re-analysed the 5' RACE reads in MiXCR, keeping a single row per CDR3 protein. Here the sample spans roughly 60,000 distinct CDR3 sequences, around 11% being singletons. Findings and caveats of the study: The VDJdb matching leaned toward anti-spike CD8 responses and overlooked private and CD4 specificities.

CDR1 is SGHRS, CDR2 YFSETQ, per germline. The V end lost 2 bases, the J end lost 5 bases, and 24 bases lay between the germline ends. This CDR3 spans 18 amino acids. The receptor's source is an adult who was a healthcare worker with PCR-confirmed SARS-CoV-2 infection or an uninfected control (not recorded which). The genes are TRBV5-1 and TRBJ2-3; tentatively, D is TRBD2 (6 bases). Source: whole blood, taken at baseline. In DNA form, the CDR3 reads TGCGCCAGCAGCTTTCTGGGGACGGGACTCCGGGCAGGAGATACGCAGTATTTT. Its translation: CASSFLGTGLRAGDTQYF.